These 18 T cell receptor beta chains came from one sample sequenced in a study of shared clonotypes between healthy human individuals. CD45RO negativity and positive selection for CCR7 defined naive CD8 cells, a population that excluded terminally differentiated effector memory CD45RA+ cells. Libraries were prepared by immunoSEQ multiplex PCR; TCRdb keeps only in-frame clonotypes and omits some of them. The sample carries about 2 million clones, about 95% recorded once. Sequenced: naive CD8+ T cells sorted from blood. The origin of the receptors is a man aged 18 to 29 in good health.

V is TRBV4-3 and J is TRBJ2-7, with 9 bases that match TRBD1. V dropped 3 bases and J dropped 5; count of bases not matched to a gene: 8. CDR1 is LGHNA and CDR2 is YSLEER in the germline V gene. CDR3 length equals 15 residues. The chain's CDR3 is CASSQARQGGHEQYF. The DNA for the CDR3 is TGCGCCAGCAGCCAGGCGAGACAGGGGGGACACGAGCAGTACTTC.

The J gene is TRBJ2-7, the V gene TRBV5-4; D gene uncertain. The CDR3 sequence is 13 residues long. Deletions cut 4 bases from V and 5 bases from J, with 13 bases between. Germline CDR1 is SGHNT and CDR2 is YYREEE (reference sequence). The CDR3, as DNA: TGTGCCAGCAGCCTGCAAGGCGAAGACGAGCAGTACTTC. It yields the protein CASSLQGEDEQYF.

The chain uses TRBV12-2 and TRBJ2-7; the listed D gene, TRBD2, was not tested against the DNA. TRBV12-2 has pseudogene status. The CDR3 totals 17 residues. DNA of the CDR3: TGTGCAAGTCGCCGACTAGCGGGAGGGCCTCGCTCCTACGAGCAGTACTTC. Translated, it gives CASRRLAGGPRSYEQYF.

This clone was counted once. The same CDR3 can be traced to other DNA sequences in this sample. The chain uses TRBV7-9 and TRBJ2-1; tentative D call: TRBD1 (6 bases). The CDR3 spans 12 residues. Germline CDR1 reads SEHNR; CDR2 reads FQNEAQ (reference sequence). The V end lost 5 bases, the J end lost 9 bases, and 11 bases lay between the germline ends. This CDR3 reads CASSLGTSEQFF. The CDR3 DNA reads TGTGCCAGCAGCCTCGGGACATCTGAGCAGTTCTTC. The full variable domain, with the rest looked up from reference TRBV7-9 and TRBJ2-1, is DTGVSQNPRHKITKRGQNVTFRCDPISEHNRLYWYRQTLGQGPEFLTYFQNEAQLEKSRLLSDRFSAERPKGSFSTLEIQRTEQGDSAMYLCASSLGTSEQFFGPGTRLTVL.

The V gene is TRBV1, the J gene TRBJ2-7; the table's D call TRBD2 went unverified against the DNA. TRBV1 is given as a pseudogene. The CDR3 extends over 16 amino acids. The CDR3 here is CTSSQVCLAELYEQYF. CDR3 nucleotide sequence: TGCACCAGCAGCCAAGTATGCCTAGCGGAGCTCTACGAGCAGTACTTC.

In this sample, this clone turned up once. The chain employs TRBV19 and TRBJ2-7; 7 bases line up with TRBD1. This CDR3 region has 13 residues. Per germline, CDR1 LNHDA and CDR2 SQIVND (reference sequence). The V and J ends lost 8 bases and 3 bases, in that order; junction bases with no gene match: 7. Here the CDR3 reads CASGFSGGYEQYF. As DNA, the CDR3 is TGTGCCAGTGGATTCTCAGGGGGCTACGAGCAGTACTTC.

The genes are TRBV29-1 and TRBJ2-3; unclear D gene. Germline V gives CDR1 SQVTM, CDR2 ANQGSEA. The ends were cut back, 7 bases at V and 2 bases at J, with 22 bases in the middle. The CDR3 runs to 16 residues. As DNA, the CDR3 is TGCAGCGCCGTCACACGTCTGCAGCTCCTCACAGATACGCAGTATTTT. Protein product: CSAVTRLQLLTDTQYF.

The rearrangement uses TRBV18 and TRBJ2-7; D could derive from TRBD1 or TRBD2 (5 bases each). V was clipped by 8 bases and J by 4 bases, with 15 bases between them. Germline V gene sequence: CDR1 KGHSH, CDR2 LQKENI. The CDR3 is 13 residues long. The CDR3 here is CASRDGDFYEQYF. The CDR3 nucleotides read TGTGCCAGCCGGGACGGAGATTTTTACGAGCAGTACTTC.

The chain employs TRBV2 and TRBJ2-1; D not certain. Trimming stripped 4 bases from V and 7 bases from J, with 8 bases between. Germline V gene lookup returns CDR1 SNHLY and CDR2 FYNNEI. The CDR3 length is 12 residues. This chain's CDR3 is CASSALENEQFF. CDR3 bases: TGTGCCAGCAGTGCTTTGGAAAATGAGCAGTTCTTC.

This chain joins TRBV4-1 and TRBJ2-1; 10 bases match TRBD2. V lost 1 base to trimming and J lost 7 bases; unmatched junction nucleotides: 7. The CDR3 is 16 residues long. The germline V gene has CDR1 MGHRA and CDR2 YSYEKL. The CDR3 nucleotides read TGCGCCAGCAGCCAAGGGATTAGCGGGGGGCGTAATGAGCAGTTCTTC. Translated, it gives CASSQGISGGRNEQFF.

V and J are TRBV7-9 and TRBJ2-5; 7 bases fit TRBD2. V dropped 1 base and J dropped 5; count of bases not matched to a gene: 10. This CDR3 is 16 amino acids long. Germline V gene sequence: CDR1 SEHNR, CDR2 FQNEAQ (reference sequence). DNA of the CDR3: TGTGCCAGCAGCTTAGGACTAGCCGAGGCGGAGGAGACCCAGTACTTC. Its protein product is CASSLGLAEAEETQYF.

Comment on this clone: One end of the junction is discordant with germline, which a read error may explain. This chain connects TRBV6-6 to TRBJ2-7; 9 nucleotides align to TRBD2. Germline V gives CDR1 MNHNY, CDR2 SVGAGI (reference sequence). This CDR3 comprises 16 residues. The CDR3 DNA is TGTGCCAGCAGTTACTTTTCCGGGACTAGCCCTTACGGGCAGTACTTC. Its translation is CASSYFSGTSPYGQYF.

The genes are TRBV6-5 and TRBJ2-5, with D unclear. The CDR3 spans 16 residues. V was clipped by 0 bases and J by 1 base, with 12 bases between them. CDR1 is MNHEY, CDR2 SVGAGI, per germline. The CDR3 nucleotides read TGTGCCAGCAGTTACTCGTTGGGATGGAGCCAAGAGACCCAGTACTTC. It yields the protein CASSYSLGWSQETQYF.

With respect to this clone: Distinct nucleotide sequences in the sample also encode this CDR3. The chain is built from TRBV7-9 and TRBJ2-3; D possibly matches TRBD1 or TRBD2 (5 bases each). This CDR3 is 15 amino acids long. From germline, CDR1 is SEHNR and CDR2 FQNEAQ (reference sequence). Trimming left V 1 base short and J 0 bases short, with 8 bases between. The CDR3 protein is CASSLGGASTDTQYF. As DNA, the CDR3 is TGTGCCAGCAGCTTAGGAGGGGCAAGCACAGATACGCAGTATTTT.

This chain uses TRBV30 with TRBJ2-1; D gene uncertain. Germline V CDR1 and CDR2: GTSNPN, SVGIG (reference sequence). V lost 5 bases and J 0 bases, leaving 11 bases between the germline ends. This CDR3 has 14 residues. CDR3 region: CAWSYLSSYNEQFF. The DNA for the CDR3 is TGTGCCTGGTCTTATCTTAGCTCCTACAATGAGCAGTTCTTC. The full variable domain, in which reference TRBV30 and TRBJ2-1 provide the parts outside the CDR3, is SQTIHQWPATLVQPVGSPLSLECTVEGTSNPNLYWYRQAAGRGLQLLFYSVGIGQISSEVPQNLSASRPQDRQFILSSKKLLLSDSGFYLCAWSYLSSYNEQFFGPGTRLTVL.

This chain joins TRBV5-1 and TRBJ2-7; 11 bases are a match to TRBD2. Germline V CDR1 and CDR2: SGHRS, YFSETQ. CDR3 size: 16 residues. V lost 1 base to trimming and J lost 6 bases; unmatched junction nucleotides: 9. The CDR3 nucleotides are TGCGCCAGCAGCTTGTTAGACCTAGCGGGAGGAGGCGAGCAGTACTTC. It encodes CASSLLDLAGGGEQYF.

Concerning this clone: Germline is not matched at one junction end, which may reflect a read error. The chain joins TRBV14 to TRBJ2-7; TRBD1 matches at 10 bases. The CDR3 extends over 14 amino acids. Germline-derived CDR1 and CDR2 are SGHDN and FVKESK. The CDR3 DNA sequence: TGTGCCAGCACCCAAGGGACAGGGGCCTACGAGCAGTACTTC. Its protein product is CASTQGTGAYEQYF.

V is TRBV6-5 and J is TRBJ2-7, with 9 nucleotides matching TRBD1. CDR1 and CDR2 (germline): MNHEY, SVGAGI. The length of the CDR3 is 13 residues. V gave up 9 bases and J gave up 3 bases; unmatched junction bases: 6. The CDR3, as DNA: TGTGCCAGTAAGACAGGGGGGGACTACGAGCAGTACTTC. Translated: CASKTGGDYEQYF.